These 2 T cell receptor beta chains were all obtained from the same sample, sequenced in a study of cytomegalovirus exposure and HLA in healthy donors. The PCR used 60 Vbeta and 13 Jbeta primers. Only in-frame clones appear in the TCRdb table, and some are missing; sequencing was by immunoSEQ multiplex PCR. The table lists about 160,000 clones, over 70% of them singletons, with roughly 3% in the top ten. The sequenced material came from PBMCs. These receptors were obtained from a woman aged 45-65 years in good health and CMV-seropositive.

This sequence joins TRBV5-1 and TRBJ2-7, with a tentative D call TRBD1 (6 bases). CDR1 SGHRS and CDR2 YFSETQ come from the germline V gene. This CDR3 spans 15 amino acids. Trimming shortened V by 0 bases and J by 6 bases, and 16 bases separated the two germline ends. This chain's CDR3 is CASSLGQAHGVEQYF. The CDR3 nucleotides are TGCGCCAGCAGCTTGGGACAGGCCCATGGGGTCGAGCAGTACTTC.

The J gene is TRBJ1-1, the V gene TRBV11-3; 7 bases are a match to TRBD1. Trimming cost V 2 bases and J 11 bases; bases outside gene matches: 11. In germline, CDR1 is SGHNT, CDR2 YENEEA. This CDR3 has 14 residues. This chain's CDR3 is CASSLLTTGPPAFF. The CDR3 coding sequence is TGTGCCAGCAGCTTACTAACGACAGGGCCACCGGCTTTCTTT.